This entry features one T cell receptor beta chain sequence. This clone was observed a few times. Its target antigen remains unknown. No clone much larger than this one lies a single base away; base qualities are absent. The High Capacity cDNA Reverse Transcription Kit was used to reverse transcribe all of the isolated RNA, meaning that expressed TCRB transcripts were what got sequenced. Naive, central memory and regulatory T cell samples underwent deep immunoSEQ sequencing, averaging around 3.6 million total reads per sample. Sorted cells were lysed in RLT buffer, and RNA was extracted using DNase-treated RNeasy Micro or Mini kits according to cell number. To prevent cross-contamination, every cell subset was processed on its own, while patient and healthy donor samples were processed together. Using the immunoSEQ multiplex PCR, TCRB sequences were amplified from cDNA into 87-bp fragments spanning the CDR3 region. The amplicons were sequenced using the Illumina HiSeq platform. Under the source paper's analysis protocol: Synthetic template baselines were used to correct PCR bias computationally, reads within Hamming distance 2 were collapsed, and singletons that could not be merged were discarded. Reads were aligned to IMGT to assign V, D and J genes, CDR3 length, and insertions or deletions at six rearrangement sites. Within each subset, clonotype counts were normalized to sorted cell number, after which true diversity and Gini coefficients were computed with the tcR R package. The overlap coefficient, calculated on TCRB nucleotide sequences, was used to quantify repertoire sharing. TCRdb obtained this table from immuneACCESS and retained in-frame rearrangements with V and J assigned. These tables miss some clones; where compared with another copy, unresolved V genes account for less than half of the shortfall, and the remainder is unexplained. Clone size and V and J calls were adopted from that table, with D and trimming inferred from the DNA. This sample holds around 41,000 clones; 60% to 75% were observed only once. Clones ranked in the top ten supply around 1.7% of the sample.

Each donor gave one peripheral blood draw, averaging approximately 0.12 L, which was collected into heparinised tubes. Naive, central memory, regulatory and stem cell-like memory CD4+ T cells were sorted on a BD FACSAria II using a panel including CD45RO, CCR7, CD25, CD127, CD95 and CD27. Every sorted population had a purity above 95%. PBMCs were isolated right away by Lymphoprep density gradient centrifugation and were stained directly, without culture. So that batch effects would be minimized, each experiment stained and sorted samples in pairs, pairing one healthy donor with one patient. These data originate in a study of beta chain features in type 1 diabetes (dated by TCRdb to 2016 to 2019). About the full investigation: Mean age, gender distribution, total cell number and subset yield did not differ between patients and healthy donors. A total of about 110,000,000 sorted cells were examined across all samples, and a strong correlation was observed between cell number per subset and RNA yield. The study compared TCRB repertoires of sorted circulating CD4+ T cell subsets between recently diagnosed type 1 diabetes patients and matched healthy donors. Whereas all 30 or so donors provided naive and central memory subsets, regulatory and stem cell-like memory subsets were isolated from just 8 patients and about eight healthy donors.

What the study reported, not specific to this receptor: Naive, central memory and regulatory TCRB repertoires appeared more similar among patients than among healthy donors. HLA sub-analyses involved small numbers of individuals, so any influence of HLA type on TCRB rearrangement remained unresolved. A moderate but significant shortening of TCRB CDR3 length was observed in type 1 diabetes patients in all four CD4+ subsets. Sequencing cDNA rather than genomic DNA could over-represent highly expressing activated cells, although activation and CD3 levels did not differ between groups. Fewer insertions and more nucleotide deletions at VDJ recombination sites were observed in patients with type 1 diabetes, implying thymic rearrangement abnormalities. Shorter templates might have been favored by PCR, but patient and control samples were amplified and corrected together, so both groups would have been affected equally by any skew.

Reading from cysteine to phenylalanine, the CDR3 counts 16 amino acids. The entry retains the CDR3 DNA only, 48 bases that are in frame from base 1. Trimming accounts for 3 bases at V and 4 bases at J, while the number of junction bases matched to no gene is 3. The germline V gene yields SGHTA for CDR1 and FQGNSA for CDR2. The sequence is built from TRBV7-2 and TRBJ2-3, with 14 junctional bases fitting TRBD2. The TCR was taken from a young man with type 1 diabetes. Some clones in this sample may be carry-over from other donors' samples. Sequenced sample: Tregs from blood. What the cell subset or site label conveys for this sample: regulatory CD4+ T cells. The CDR3 has the sequence CASSFQGLAGADTQYF. The bases read TGTGCCAGCAGCTTCCAGGGACTAGCGGGAGCAGATACGCAGTATTTT. The variable domain in full, with residues beyond the CDR3 obtained from the reference TRBV7-2 and TRBJ2-3 genes, is GAGVSQSPSNKVTEKGKDVELRCDPISGHTALYWYRQSLGQGLEFLIYFQGNSAPDKSGLPSDRFSAERTGGSVSTLTIQRTQQEDSAVYLCASSFQGLAGADTQYFGPGTRLTVL.